The 30 T cell receptor beta chains presented below share a single source sample, sequenced in a study of PD-1 blockade in classical Hodgkin lymphoma. Profiled with immunoSEQ multiplex PCR; TCRdb holds only in-frame clones, not every one. The table records tens of thousands of clones, roughly 75% of them present only once. Each patient's relapse followed autologous stem cell transplantation, and brentuximab vedotin exposure varied. This specimen consisted of peripheral blood mononuclear cells (PBMCs), obtained before the second cycle of nivolumab. The source is a human donor with classical Hodgkin lymphoma.

There are a few counts of this clone. The chain couples TRBV7-9 to TRBJ2-7; the D is unclear. There are 15 residues in the CDR3. CDR1 and CDR2 (germline): SEHNR, FQNEAQ (reference sequence). Trimming took 0 bases from V and 3 from J, leaving 12 bases between them. CDR3 in DNA: TGTGCCAGCAGCTTAGCGCAAGGCAGATTCTACGAGCAGTACTTC. It specifies CASSLAQGRFYEQYF.

This clone came up a few times. This rearrangement joins TRBV6-5 to TRBJ1-4; 11 bases agree with TRBD1. The CDR3 covers 15 residues. Germline assignment: CDR1 MNHEY and CDR2 SVGAGI. The ends lost 2 bases at V and 8 bases at J; junction bases unmatched: 4. The CDR3 here is CASSYMGQGGEKLFF. CDR3 nucleotides: TGTGCCAGCAGTTACATGGGACAGGGGGGGGAAAAACTGTTTTTT.

V and J are TRBV10-2 and TRBJ2-1; D ambiguous. The V and J ends lost 2 bases and 7 bases respectively, with 6 bases between them. The CDR3 totals 12 residues. In germline, CDR1 is WSHSY, CDR2 SAAADI. DNA for the CDR3: TGCGCCAGCAGTGAGGGGTGGAATGAGCAGTTCTTC. Residues: CASSEGWNEQFF.

The chain links TRBV28 to TRBJ1-3, with D uncertain. The CDR3 runs 15 residues. In germline, CDR1 is MDHEN, CDR2 SYDVKM. V was cut by 3 bases and J by 0 bases, with 9 bases left in between. This CDR3 reads CASSFLVSSGNTIYF. CDR3 nucleotides: TGTGCCAGCAGTTTCCTCGTGAGCTCTGGAAACACCATATATTTT.

This chain uses TRBV6-6 with TRBJ1-2; tentatively, D is TRBD1 (5 bases). CDR1 is MNHNY and CDR2 is SVGAGI in the germline V gene (reference sequence). CDR3 size: 12 residues. V dropped 7 bases and J dropped 4 bases, with 10 bases sitting between them. The CDR3 DNA is TGTGCCAGCACGGTTGGGGCCTATGGCTACACCTTC. Translating it yields CASTVGAYGYTF.

The sample holds a few counts of this clone. The chain joins TRBV2 to TRBJ1-6, with 7 bases that match TRBD1. V dropped 4 bases and J dropped 5; count of bases not matched to a gene: 2. The germline V gene has CDR1 SNHLY and CDR2 FYNNEI. The CDR3 loop spans 14 amino acids. CDR3 region: CASSGDRDNSPLHF. DNA for the CDR3: TGTGCCAGCAGTGGAGACAGGGATAATTCACCCCTCCACTTT. The variable domain in full, completed from reference TRBV2 and TRBJ1-6, reads EPEVTQTPSHQVTQMGQEVILRCVPISNHLYFYWYRQILGQKVEFLVSFYNNEISEKSEIFDDQFSVERPDGSNFTLKIRSTKLEDSAMYFCASSGDRDNSPLHFGNGTRLTVT.

J is TRBJ2-5 and V is TRBV7-9; D may be TRBD2 (6 bases). The V gene's germline CDR1 is SEHNR and CDR2 FQNEAQ (reference sequence). V lost 3 bases and J 1 base, leaving 12 bases between the germline ends. The CDR3 totals 15 residues. The chain's CDR3 is CASSFNSRGQETQYF. DNA for the CDR3: TGTGCCAGCAGCTTCAATTCGCGGGGCCAAGAGACCCAGTACTTC.

Only one count was recorded for this clone. The V call is TRBV6-1, the J call TRBJ1-5, with D unclear. The V gene lost 4 bases and the J gene lost 0 bases, with 10 bases spanning the gap. Germline-derived CDR1 and CDR2 are MNHNS and SASEGT. The CDR3 covers 15 residues. CDR3 nucleotides: TGTGCCAGCAGTGGCCAAGGGTATAGCAATCAGCCCCAGCATTTT. Translated, it gives CASSGQGYSNQPQHF.

J is TRBJ2-1 and V is TRBV5-6; TRBD2 matches at 9 bases. Germline CDR1 is SGHDT and CDR2 is YYEEEE. CDR3 length: 15 amino acids. The V segment lost 5 bases and the J segment 2 bases; nucleotides outside the gene matches: 5. The CDR3 DNA reads as TGTGCCAGCAGGCCGGGACTAGCAACCTACAATGAGCAGTTCTTC. This encodes CASRPGLATYNEQFF.

V and J are TRBV27 and TRBJ1-1; D remains ambiguous. From germline, CDR1 is MNHEY and CDR2 SMNVEV (reference sequence). The germline V and J ends were trimmed by 6 bases and 4 bases, with 6 bases remaining between them. The CDR3 has 11 amino acids. The DNA of the CDR3 is TGTGCCAGCAGCTCGCTCACTGAAGCTTTCTTT. This gives the protein CASSSLTEAFF.

This sequence joins TRBV19 and TRBJ2-5; 14 bases align to TRBD2. V dropped 4 bases and J dropped 6; count of bases not matched to a gene: 13. The CDR3 is 18 residues long. Germline values: CDR1 LNHDA, CDR2 SQIVND (reference sequence). CDR3 bases: TGTGCCAGTAGTAGGGAGGGACTAGCGGGAGTATTGTCCAAGACCCAGTACTTC. Translated: CASSREGLAGVLSKTQYF. Drawing the rest from reference TRBV19 and TRBJ2-5, the complete variable domain is DGGITQSPKYLFRKEGQNVTLSCEQNLNHDAMYWYRQDPGQGLRLIYYSQIVNDFQKGDIAEGYSVSREKKESFPLTVTSAQKNPTAFYLCASSREGLAGVLSKTQYFGPGTRLLVL.

The chain carries TRBV2 and TRBJ2-7; D may be TRBD1 (5 bases). Trimming left V 4 bases short and J 3 bases short, with 13 bases between. Germline V gene data show CDR1 as SNHLY and CDR2 as FYNNEI. The length of the CDR3 is 14 residues. Here the CDR3 DNA reads TGTGCCAGCAGTGGACAGCTCCTTGACTACGAGCAGTACTTC. Encoded protein: CASSGQLLDYEQYF.

The V call is TRBV29-1, the J call TRBJ2-1; 7 bases are a match to TRBD2. The CDR3 runs 13 residues. Germline trimming cut 6 bases from V and 0 bases from J; bases unmatched to any gene: 2. Germline values: CDR1 SQVTM, CDR2 ANQGSEA. This CDR3 reads CSVLADSYNEQFF. CDR3 nucleotides: TGCAGCGTGCTAGCGGACTCCTACAATGAGCAGTTCTTC.

The chain links TRBV2 to TRBJ2-4; perhaps TRBD2 as D (6 bases). The CDR3 has 13 amino acids. V lost 4 bases and J 6 bases, leaving 10 bases between the germline ends. Germline CDR1 reads SNHLY; CDR2 reads FYNNEI. CDR3 sequence: CASSGLEGNIQYF. In nucleotides, the CDR3 is TGTGCCAGCAGTGGACTGGAGGGAAACATTCAGTACTTC. Using reference TRBV2 and TRBJ2-4 for the parts outside the CDR3, the full variable domain is EPEVTQTPSHQVTQMGQEVILRCVPISNHLYFYWYRQILGQKVEFLVSFYNNEISEKSEIFDDQFSVERPDGSNFTLKIRSTKLEDSAMYFCASSGLEGNIQYFGAGTRLSVL.

This clone came up once. The chain joins TRBV4-1 to TRBJ2-2; no firm D call. The ends were cut back, 0 bases at V and 7 bases at J, with 18 bases in the middle. CDR3 size: 17 residues. Germline CDR1 and CDR2: MGHRA and YSYEKL. This CDR3 is CASSQDASRARGGELFF. The CDR3 nucleotides are TGCGCCAGCAGCCAAGATGCTTCTAGAGCGAGAGGCGGGGAGCTGTTTTTT.

This clone occurred a few times. The J gene is TRBJ2-1, the V gene TRBV6-1; D may be TRBD2 (6 bases). This CDR3 contains 16 residues. Germline CDR1 reads MNHNS; CDR2 reads SASEGT. V shed 0 bases and J shed 8 bases, with 17 bases lying between them. The CDR3 DNA sequence: TGTGCCAGCAGTGAAGCGACGGGAGCCAGGGTCTATGAGCAGTTCTTC. Translated: CASSEATGARVYEQFF.

The chain is built from TRBV10-2 and TRBJ2-3; 15 bases map to TRBD2. V trimming: 6 bases; J trimming: 0 bases; junction bases outside the gene matches: 4. Germline V gene sequence: CDR1 WSHSY, CDR2 SAAADI. The CDR3 sequence is 17 residues long. Written as DNA, the CDR3 is TGCGCCAGCAGCACCGGGACTAGCGGGGGGAGCACAGATACGCAGTATTTT. It codes for CASSTGTSGGSTDTQYF.

The chain joins TRBV28 to TRBJ2-7, with 10 bases identical to TRBD1. CDR1 and CDR2 from the germline V gene are MDHEN and SYDVKM. Unmatched junction bases numbered 9, after V lost 5 bases and J lost 5 bases. The CDR3 spans 15 residues. The CDR3 DNA reads TGTGCCAGCAGTGGAGCCGGGACAGGGGCGGACGAGCAGTACTTC. It translates to CASSGAGTGADEQYF.

The chain couples TRBV7-9 to TRBJ2-7; D is ambiguous. The CDR3 runs 16 residues. CDR1 is SEHNR and CDR2 is FQNEAQ in the germline V gene (reference sequence). Trimming stripped 1 base from V and 3 bases from J, with 16 bases between. CDR3 protein: CASSLGLGNERYEQYF. The DNA for the CDR3 is TGTGCCAGCAGCTTAGGGCTGGGAAACGAGCGCTACGAGCAGTACTTC.

The chain combines TRBV5-6 with TRBJ2-5; D ambiguous. The V end was cut by 2 bases, the J end by 0 bases, with 5 bases between. Per germline, CDR1 SGHDT and CDR2 YYEEEE. The length of the CDR3 is 13 residues. CDR3 DNA sequence: TGTGCCAGCAGCTTATTTAACCAAGAGACCCAGTACTTC. Amino acids: CASSLFNQETQYF.

The rearrangement links TRBV6-1 to TRBJ1-5; D gene unclear. This CDR3 comprises 12 residues. Per germline, CDR1 MNHNS and CDR2 SASEGT. Trimming left V 4 bases short and J 0 bases short, with 1 base between. This CDR3 is CASSGSNQPQHF. Written as DNA, the CDR3 is TGTGCCAGCAGTGGTAGCAATCAGCCCCAGCATTTT.

CDR3 amino acids: CASRGSGRGDEQFF. The CDR3 DNA reads as TGTGCCAGCAGGGGGAGTGGCAGGGGCGATGAGCAGTTCTTC. V is TRBV9 and J is TRBJ2-1, with D possibly matching TRBD1 (6 bases). V was cut by 5 bases and J by 8 bases, with 17 bases left in between. Germline lookup yields CDR1 SGDLS and CDR2 YYNGEE. This CDR3 region has 14 residues.

This chain joins TRBV11-2 and TRBJ2-2; 11 bases match TRBD1. J was trimmed by 5 bases and V by 4 bases; bases with no gene match: 6. This CDR3 region has 16 residues. Germline values: CDR1 SGHAT, CDR2 FQNNGV. In DNA form, the CDR3 reads TGTGCCAGCAGCTCACACGGGACAGGGGGAACCGGGGAGCTGTTTTTT. Residues: CASSSHGTGGTGELFF. Drawing the rest from reference TRBV11-2 and TRBJ2-2, the complete variable domain is EAGVAQSPRYKIIEKRQSVAFWCNPISGHATLYWYQQILGQGPKLLIQFQNNGVVDDSQLPKDRFSAERLKGVDSTLKIQPAKLEDSAVYLCASSSHGTGGTGELFFGEGSRLTVL.

The rearrangement links TRBV27 to TRBJ2-1; 11 bases line up with TRBD2. CDR1 and CDR2 from the germline V gene are MNHEY and SMNVEV (reference sequence). The CDR3 has 14 residues. J was trimmed by 6 bases and V by 8 bases; bases with no gene match: 6. CDR3 bases: TGTGCCAGCGGTAGCGGGAGGGCGGTCAATGAGCAGTTCTTC. Translated: CASGSGRAVNEQFF.

This rearrangement joins TRBV19 to TRBJ2-1, with 10 bases fitting TRBD2. Germline V lookup: CDR1 LNHDA, CDR2 SQIVND (reference sequence). The CDR3 consists of 13 residues. V gave up 5 bases and J gave up 9 bases; unmatched junction bases: 4. DNA of the CDR3: TGTGCCAGTAGTCCCAGCGGGAGGGGTGAGCAGTTCTTC. It encodes CASSPSGRGEQFF.

J is TRBJ2-5 and V is TRBV18; maybe TRBD1 (6 bases). The CDR3 totals 14 residues. Germline-derived CDR1 and CDR2 are KGHSH and LQKENI. Trimming removed 4 bases from V and 2 bases from J, with 11 bases in between. CDR3 sequence (DNA): TGTGCCAGCTCACTCTGGACAGATCAAGAGACCCAGTACTTC. It translates to CASSLWTDQETQYF.

J is TRBJ2-7 and V is TRBV18; tentative D call: TRBD2 (6 bases). Trimming removed 8 bases at V and 0 bases at J, with 11 bases between. This CDR3 has 13 amino acids. Per the germline V gene, CDR1 is KGHSH and CDR2 is LQKENI. The CDR3: CASRAGSSYEQYF. In nucleotides, the CDR3 is TGTGCCAGCCGCGCGGGGAGCTCCTACGAGCAGTACTTC.

The chain combines TRBV19 with TRBJ2-2; TRBD1 aligns across 8 bases. Trimming removed 4 bases from V and 4 bases from J; junction bases left unmatched: 8. The CDR3 is made up of 16 amino acids. Germline-derived CDR1 and CDR2 are LNHDA and SQIVND (reference sequence). CDR3: CASSTRGLIGTGELFF. In DNA form, the CDR3 reads TGTGCCAGTAGTACCAGGGGGCTAATTGGCACCGGGGAGCTGTTTTTT.

This chain links TRBV5-6 with TRBJ2-5; D assignment may be TRBD1 or TRBD2 (5 bases each). With 4 bases removed from V and 4 bases from J, the gap between germline ends came to 11 bases. The germline CDR1 and CDR2 sequences are SGHDT and YYEEEE. This CDR3 region has 13 residues. The chain's CDR3 is CASSPTGGETQYF. The CDR3 DNA reads TGTGCCAGCAGCCCGACTGGGGGAGAGACCCAGTACTTC.

The chain couples TRBV15 to TRBJ2-5, with D possibly being TRBD2 (5 bases). Germline V gives CDR1 LNHNV, CDR2 YYDKDF (reference sequence). The CDR3 totals 13 residues. The germline V and J ends were trimmed by 4 bases and 6 bases, with 12 bases remaining between them. The CDR3 sequence is CATSITRDKTQYF. CDR3 bases: TGTGCCACCAGCATCACTAGAGACAAGACCCAGTACTTC.